This passage covers 16 T cell receptor beta chains from one sample sequenced in a study of T cell responses to AZD1222 COVID-19 vaccine. Method: immunoSEQ multiplex PCR; TCRdb's copy keeps in-frame clones and lacks some. The table lists 110,000 to 150,000 clones, roughly 90% of them singletons. Sequenced material: peripheral blood, taken on day 0 of AZD1222 vaccination. These receptors originate from an adult in good health.

This clone has a single count. The chain uses TRBV30 and TRBJ1-1; D gene ambiguous. Germline V gene lookup returns CDR1 GTSNPN and CDR2 SVGIG (reference sequence). The CDR3 contains 12 residues. Deletions cut 3 bases from V and 0 bases from J, with 5 bases between. The CDR3 loop is CAWRHMNTEAFF. DNA for the CDR3: TGTGCCTGGAGGCACATGAACACTGAAGCTTTCTTT.

CDR3 nucleotides: TGCGCCAGCAGCTACCGACAGGGGGCCTACGAGCAGTACTTC. This sequence encodes CASSYRQGAYEQYF. The chain couples TRBV4-3 to TRBJ2-7, with 9 bases fitting TRBD1. V lost 5 bases to trimming and J lost 2 bases; unmatched junction nucleotides: 4. The CDR3 is made up of 14 amino acids. Germline V gene sequence: CDR1 LGHNA, CDR2 YSLEER.

J is TRBJ2-5 and V is TRBV28; TRBD2 agrees at 10 bases. Germline loops: CDR1 MDHEN, CDR2 SYDVKM. The CDR3 is 14 amino acids. V trimming: 8 bases; J trimming: 4 bases; junction bases outside the gene matches: 7. CDR3 nucleotides: TGTGCCAGCGAGATAGCGGGAGGTGTAGAGACCCAGTACTTC. Protein sequence: CASEIAGGVETQYF.

The chain combines TRBV4-3 with TRBJ2-3; D call uncertain. Germline CDR1 and CDR2: LGHNA and YSLEER. Deletions cut 1 base from V and 1 base from J, with 6 bases between. The CDR3 extends over 14 amino acids. This chain's CDR3 is CASSQGPGTDTQYF. In nucleotides, the CDR3 is TGCGCCAGCAGCCAAGGCCCCGGCACAGATACGCAGTATTTT.

This clone showed up just a few times. The sample holds other DNA sequences that translate to the same CDR3. The CDR3 loop reads CASSISGPSYEQYF. Here the CDR3 DNA reads TGTGCCAGTAGTATATCGGGTCCTTCCTACGAGCAGTACTTC. The gene calls are TRBV19 and TRBJ2-7; D uncertain. V was clipped by 2 bases and J by 1 base, with 9 bases between them. The CDR3 runs 14 residues. Germline lookup yields CDR1 LNHDA and CDR2 SQIVND (reference sequence).

The chain has TRBV28 and TRBJ1-3; no clear D. Germline V gives CDR1 MDHEN, CDR2 SYDVKM. This CDR3 has 13 amino acids. V was shortened by 6 bases and J by 2 bases, with 8 bases between the two germline ends. CDR3 residues: CASSVPPGNTIYF. CDR3 DNA sequence: TGTGCCAGCAGCGTCCCCCCTGGAAACACCATATATTTT.

The chain uses TRBV6-5 and TRBJ1-1; D remains ambiguous. V lost 0 bases and J lost 3, with 8 bases in between. The CDR3 covers 14 residues. The germline CDR1 and CDR2 sequences are MNHEY and SVGAGI. In DNA form, the CDR3 reads TGTGCCAGCAGTTACTCGGCAGGCCACACTGAAGCTTTCTTT. Amino acid sequence: CASSYSAGHTEAFF.

The V and J genes are TRBV28 and TRBJ2-2; 14 positions match TRBD2. Germline CDR1 and CDR2: MDHEN and SYDVKM. CDR3 length: 18 residues. V shed 7 bases, J shed 6 bases, and the junction held 13 bases outside the gene matches. CDR3 amino acids: CASTTRGLAGVGAGELFF. CDR3 DNA sequence: TGTGCCAGCACAACCAGGGGACTAGCGGGAGTTGGGGCCGGGGAGCTGTTTTTT.

The rearrangement uses TRBV5-1 and TRBJ2-7; D gene unclear. The CDR3 is 14 amino acids. Per germline, CDR1 SGHRS and CDR2 YFSETQ. V was trimmed by 0 bases and J by 2 bases, leaving 9 bases between them. The CDR3 is CASSLEGWTYEQYF. The CDR3 DNA reads TGCGCCAGCAGCTTGGAGGGTTGGACCTACGAGCAGTACTTC.

This chain joins TRBV18 and TRBJ1-2, with D tentatively TRBD1 (6 bases). Germline V lookup: CDR1 KGHSH, CDR2 LQKENI. Trimming cost V 3 bases and J 6 bases, with 14 bases left between them. The CDR3 has 14 residues. CDR3 DNA: TGTGCCAGCTCACCCCGGCAGGGGAAGGATGGCTACACCTTC. It translates to CASSPRQGKDGYTF.

The chain employs TRBV19 and TRBJ1-1; D is uncertain. The V and J ends lost 0 bases and 1 base respectively, with 6 bases between them. The V gene's germline CDR1 is LNHDA and CDR2 SQIVND (reference sequence). This CDR3 is built from 14 residues. For the CDR3, the DNA is TGTGCCAGTAGTATAGATCAGTCGAACACTGAAGCTTTCTTT. It is translated as CASSIDQSNTEAFF. Looking up the rest from reference TRBV19 and TRBJ1-1 gives the full variable domain: DGGITQSPKYLFRKEGQNVTLSCEQNLNHDAMYWYRQDPGQGLRLIYYSQIVNDFQKGDIAEGYSVSREKKESFPLTVTSAQKNPTAFYLCASSIDQSNTEAFFGQGTRLTVV.

The V call is TRBV6-5, the J call TRBJ1-2; 7 bases are shared with TRBD1. Germline assignment: CDR1 MNHEY and CDR2 SVGAGI. The junction had 10 bases not matched to a gene; V was cut back by 6 bases and J by 3 bases. The CDR3 extends over 15 amino acids. The CDR3 protein is CASRGGQFLYYGYTF. The CDR3 DNA is TGTGCCAGCAGGGGGGGACAGTTCCTTTACTATGGCTACACCTTC.

V is TRBV4-3 and J is TRBJ1-2, with TRBD1 matching 12 bases. V gave up 4 bases and J gave up 8 bases; unmatched junction bases: 11. This CDR3 is 16 amino acids long. The germline V gene encodes CDR1 LGHNA and CDR2 YSLEER. The CDR3 DNA reads TGCGCCAGCAGCCTGGGCGCCGGGACAGGGGGCAAGGGCTACACCTTC. Translation: CASSLGAGTGGKGYTF.

Here the CDR3 reads CASSVDAGDYYGYTF. DNA for the CDR3: TGTGCCAGCAGCGTAGATGCGGGGGACTACTATGGCTACACCTTC. The V call is TRBV9, the J call TRBJ1-2; a weak D match, TRBD1 (5 bases). This CDR3 has 15 amino acids. V was shortened by 0 bases and J by 3 bases, with 12 bases between the two germline ends. CDR1 is SGDLS, CDR2 YYNGEE, per germline.

This chain connects TRBV7-6 to TRBJ2-3; 9 positions match TRBD2. Germline V gives CDR1 SGHVS, CDR2 FNYEAQ. The CDR3 totals 17 residues. J lost 0 bases, V lost 4 bases, and 8 bases had no gene match. The CDR3: CASSSRTSASSTDTQYF. The DNA of the CDR3 is TGTGCCAGCAGCTCCCGGACTAGCGCTTCTAGCACAGATACGCAGTATTTT.

The chain has TRBV7-2 and TRBJ2-1, with D hard to call. Germline CDR1 is SGHTA and CDR2 is FQGNSA. This CDR3 contains 15 residues. The V end lost 2 bases, the J end lost 7 bases, and 15 bases lay between the germline ends. This chain's CDR3 is CASSLWGGLENEQFF. For the CDR3, the DNA is TGTGCCAGCAGCTTATGGGGTGGGTTAGAGAATGAGCAGTTCTTC.